A selection of T cell receptor beta chains follows, all from one sample in a study of Graves' ophthalmopathy and Graves' hyperthyroidism. TCRdb re-analysed the multiplex PCR reads in MiXCR, keeping a single row per CDR3 protein. The table records some 370,000 distinct CDR3 sequences, 17% of them present only once. The sequencing sample was made of peripheral blood. These receptors originate from an adult woman with stable Graves' hyperthyroidism. The conserved cysteine and the conserved F or W are not part of the CDR3 here. The order of the fields is J gene, V gene, D gene, CDR3 protein. A D gene is named only where the DNA matches it firmly.

j_call: TRBJ2-5
v_call: TRBV29-1
d_call: TRBD1
cdr3_aa: SVETGGPTQY

j_call: TRBJ1-3
v_call: TRBV27
d_call: .
cdr3_aa: ASSLTSVNTIY

j_call: TRBJ2-5
v_call: TRBV20-1
d_call: .
cdr3_aa: SASGRETQY

j_call: TRBJ2-6
v_call: TRBV6-2/TRBV6-3
d_call: .
cdr3_aa: TSGRPGQTFSGANVLT

j_call: TRBJ2-7
v_call: TRBV29-1
d_call: .
cdr3_aa: SVGGVYRDSYEQY

j_call: TRBJ2-7
v_call: TRBV30
d_call: TRBD2
cdr3_aa: AWSTSGAGEQY

j_call: TRBJ1-5
v_call: TRBV6-5
d_call: TRBD1
cdr3_aa: ASSTTGDQPQH

j_call: TRBJ1-1
v_call: TRBV20-1
d_call: .
cdr3_aa: SARSPLDLNTEAF

j_call: TRBJ1-1
v_call: TRBV11-2
d_call: .
cdr3_aa: ASSFRTVMNTEAF

j_call: TRBJ2-2
v_call: TRBV27
d_call: TRBD2
cdr3_aa: ASSSRDSGLENTGELF

j_call: TRBJ1-5
v_call: TRBV18
d_call: .
cdr3_aa: ASSPGPASGGQPQH

j_call: TRBJ1-1
v_call: TRBV3-1
d_call: .
cdr3_aa: ASSQGGRPF

j_call: TRBJ2-4
v_call: TRBV19
d_call: .
cdr3_aa: ASSIDFRAKNIQY

j_call: TRBJ2-7
v_call: TRBV7-8
d_call: TRBD1
cdr3_aa: ASSLGQGNIYEQY

j_call: TRBJ1-2
v_call: TRBV5-1
d_call: .
cdr3_aa: ASSLAEGFYGYT

j_call: TRBJ1-2
v_call: TRBV6-2/TRBV6-3
d_call: .
cdr3_aa: ASTRDITGYT

j_call: TRBJ2-5
v_call: TRBV7-9
d_call: .
cdr3_aa: ASSLVTAGQETQY

j_call: TRBJ2-5
v_call: TRBV20-1
d_call: .
cdr3_aa: SARVRRNYQGTQY

j_call: TRBJ2-5
v_call: TRBV3-1
d_call: .
cdr3_aa: ASSQAAGVETQY

j_call: TRBJ2-7
v_call: TRBV20-1
d_call: TRBD2
cdr3_aa: SARGGLAGFREQY

j_call: TRBJ2-5
v_call: TRBV6-2/TRBV6-3
d_call: .
cdr3_aa: ASSYSTPVAGGSRKETQY

j_call: TRBJ2-5
v_call: TRBV20-1
d_call: .
cdr3_aa: SARVSSVPQETQY

j_call: TRBJ1-1
v_call: TRBV11-1
d_call: .
cdr3_aa: ASSLVFSRAGTEAF

j_call: TRBJ1-1
v_call: TRBV12-3/TRBV12-4
d_call: .
cdr3_aa: ASSPSGTVDLFMNTEAF

j_call: TRBJ2-7
v_call: TRBV28
d_call: TRBD2
cdr3_aa: ASSFGRGRDHEQY

j_call: TRBJ2-7
v_call: TRBV12-3/TRBV12-4
d_call: .
cdr3_aa: ASSRTASSYEQY

j_call: TRBJ2-3
v_call: TRBV28
d_call: .
cdr3_aa: ASKGRPVDTQY

j_call: TRBJ1-1
v_call: TRBV12-3/TRBV12-4
d_call: .
cdr3_aa: ASKRTAYTDAF

j_call: TRBJ2-7
v_call: TRBV20-1
d_call: .
cdr3_aa: SARSGSPYEQY

j_call: TRBJ2-2
v_call: TRBV6-2/TRBV6-3
d_call: .
cdr3_aa: ASTPGLNTGELF

j_call: TRBJ1-1
v_call: TRBV7-2
d_call: .
cdr3_aa: ASSLSYGNEAF

j_call: TRBJ1-5
v_call: TRBV20-1
d_call: .
cdr3_aa: SARAVGPDQPQH

j_call: TRBJ1-1
v_call: TRBV28
d_call: .
cdr3_aa: ASRSPTGITEAF

j_call: TRBJ1-5
v_call: TRBV20-1
d_call: TRBD1
cdr3_aa: SAEGQGVGQPQH

j_call: TRBJ2-7
v_call: TRBV6-2/TRBV6-3
d_call: TRBD2
cdr3_aa: ASSSILAGGVVGDYEQY

j_call: TRBJ2-5
v_call: TRBV20-1
d_call: .
cdr3_aa: SANKGQETQY

j_call: TRBJ1-1
v_call: TRBV4-2
d_call: .
cdr3_aa: ASSLRQEMNTEAF

j_call: TRBJ1-3
v_call: TRBV30
d_call: TRBD1
cdr3_aa: ALQRDRTYSGNTIY

j_call: TRBJ1-1
v_call: TRBV18
d_call: TRBD1
cdr3_aa: ASSPRGRQGNTEAF

j_call: TRBJ2-5
v_call: TRBV20-1
d_call: .
cdr3_aa: SSSPSETQY